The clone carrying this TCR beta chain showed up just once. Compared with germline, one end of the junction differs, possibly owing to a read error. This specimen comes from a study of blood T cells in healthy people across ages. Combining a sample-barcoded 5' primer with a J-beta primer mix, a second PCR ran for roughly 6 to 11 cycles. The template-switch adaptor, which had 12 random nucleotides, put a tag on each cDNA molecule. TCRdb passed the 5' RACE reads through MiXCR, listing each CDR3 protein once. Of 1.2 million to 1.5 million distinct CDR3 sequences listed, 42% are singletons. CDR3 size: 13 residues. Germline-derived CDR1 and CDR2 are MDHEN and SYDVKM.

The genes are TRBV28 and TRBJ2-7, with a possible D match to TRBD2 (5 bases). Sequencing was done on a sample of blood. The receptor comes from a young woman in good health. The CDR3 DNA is TGTGCTAGCAGTCCCGGGATAGTCTACGAGCAGTACTTC. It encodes CASSPGIVYEQYF.